Listed below are T cell receptor beta chains from one sample, sequenced in a study of shared clonotypes between healthy human individuals. The method was immunoSEQ multiplex PCR; TCRdb's version includes in-frame clones alone and lacks a portion of them. The sample carries 2 million to 3 million clones, around 94% recorded once. Input material: naive CD4+ T cells sorted from blood. The origin of the receptors is a man younger than 35 in good health. CDR3s include the opening cysteine and the closing phenylalanine or tryptophan. A D gene is named only where the DNA matches it firmly.

j_call: TRBJ2-2; d_call: NA; v_call: TRBV5-1; cdr3_aa: CASSAGRTGELFF; cdr3_nt: TGCGCCAGCAGTGCCGGGCGTACCGGGGAGCTGTTTTTT
j_call: TRBJ1-2; d_call: NA; v_call: TRBV29-1; cdr3_aa: CSVGKNDTNYGYTF; cdr3_nt: TGCAGCGTTGGGAAAAACGACACCAACTATGGCTACACCTTC
j_call: TRBJ2-7; d_call: TRBD2; v_call: TRBV11-2; cdr3_aa: CASSWTSGGLYEQYF; cdr3_nt: TGTGCCAGCAGCTGGACTAGCGGGGGACTCTACGAGCAGTACTTC
j_call: TRBJ1-1; d_call: NA; v_call: TRBV7-2; cdr3_aa: CASSLDRRNTEAFF; cdr3_nt: TGTGCCAGCAGCTTAGACCGTCGTAACACTGAAGCTTTCTTT
j_call: TRBJ2-5; d_call: TRBD2; v_call: TRBV10-3; cdr3_aa: CAISEREGQETQYF; cdr3_nt: TGTGCCATCAGTGAGCGGGAGGGGCAAGAGACCCAGTACTTC
j_call: TRBJ2-7; d_call: NA; v_call: TRBV4-3; cdr3_aa: CASSQGVETRQYF; cdr3_nt: TGCGCCAGCAGCCAAGGCGTCGAGACAAGGCAGTACTTC
j_call: TRBJ2-2; d_call: NA; v_call: TRBV18; cdr3_aa: CASSLTPIVNTGELFF; cdr3_nt: TGTGCCAGCTCACTTACACCGATTGTGAACACCGGGGAGCTGTTTTTT
j_call: TRBJ2-5; d_call: NA; v_call: TRBV5-1; cdr3_aa: CASSTGRPFQETQYF; cdr3_nt: TGCGCCAGCAGCACCGGGCGGCCGTTCCAAGAGACCCAGTACTTC
j_call: TRBJ2-3; d_call: NA; v_call: TRBV19; cdr3_aa: CASSTSQWQGISTDTQYF; cdr3_nt: TGTGCCAGTAGTACTTCCCAGTGGCAGGGAATTAGCACAGATACGCAGTATTTT
j_call: TRBJ2-7; d_call: TRBD1; v_call: TRBV5-4; cdr3_aa: CATTRQGLGYEQYF; cdr3_nt: TGTGCCACGACGAGACAGGGCCTCGGGTACGAGCAGTACTTC